The 5 T cell receptor beta chains below come from one sample, sequenced in a study of CD4+ T cells in melanoma. TCRdb's copy holds only in-frame clones and misses some; the assay was immunoSEQ multiplex PCR. The profile covers about 55,000 clones, with about 70% appearing a single time and about 5% taken by the ten largest. The sample taken for sequencing was tumor tissue. These receptors were taken from a human donor with melanoma.

The chain combines TRBV10-3 with TRBJ2-6; possible D gene TRBD1, 5 bases. Germline V lookup: CDR1 ENHRY, CDR2 SYGVKD. This CDR3 has 15 amino acids. V lost 6 bases and J lost 0, with 9 bases in between. For the CDR3, the DNA is TGTGCCATCAGCGACAGCTACTCTGGGGCCAACGTCCTGACTTTC. It encodes CAISDSYSGANVLTF.

The rearrangement joins TRBV4-2 to TRBJ2-1; D could derive from TRBD1 or TRBD2 (6 bases each). The CDR3 loop spans 15 amino acids. Germline V gene lookup returns CDR1 LGHNA and CDR2 YNFKEQ. V lost 5 bases and J lost 0, with 11 bases in between. CDR3 region: CASSLEGGSYNEQFF. CDR3 bases: TGTGCCAGCAGCTTAGAGGGGGGCTCCTACAATGAGCAGTTCTTC.

This clone was detected ten times or more. The genes are TRBV19 and TRBJ2-5, with 7 bases fitting TRBD1. In germline, CDR1 is LNHDA, CDR2 SQIVND (reference sequence). CDR3 size: 14 residues. Unmatched junction bases numbered 6, after V lost 6 bases and J lost 2 bases. The chain's CDR3 is CASRPQGPQETQYF. CDR3 coding DNA: TGTGCCAGTAGGCCACAGGGGCCTCAAGAGACCCAGTACTTC.

This chain connects TRBV30 to TRBJ1-1; a weak D match, TRBD1 (5 bases). V lost 2 bases and J 4 bases, leaving 11 bases between the germline ends. Germline loops: CDR1 GTSNPN, CDR2 SVGIG (reference sequence). This CDR3 has 13 residues. The CDR3 nucleotides are TGTGCCTGGAGTTTCAGGGAGTCCACTGAAGCTTTCTTT. Amino acid sequence: CAWSFRESTEAFF.

By share, this clone counts as medium-sized. Here the CDR3 DNA reads TGTGCCAGCAGTTTATTCCGGACAGGATCCAAAAACATTCAGTACTTC. This gives the protein CASSLFRTGSKNIQYF. J is TRBJ2-4 and V is TRBV28; 7 nucleotides match TRBD1. CDR3 length: 16 amino acids. With 1 base clipped from V and 2 bases from J, the junction kept 5 bases outside the gene matches. Germline V gene lookup returns CDR1 MDHEN and CDR2 SYDVKM.